This TCR beta chain was observed in a study of blood T cells in healthy people across ages (dated by TCRdb to the mid-2010s). In the study overall: In model experiments, roughly one uniquely barcoded TCR beta cDNA molecule per two T cells was captured by template switching. Age-related changes in TCR beta repertoire diversity were measured in the study by deep sequencing normalized with unique cDNA molecular identifiers. Donors were grouped into four age groups: young (average approximately 16 years), middle-aged (around 39), aged (around 62) and long-lived (less than 85). Using the same blood draw, the study looked at two additional independent replicas of 1 million unique cDNA reads for two donors, one aged 18 to 30 and the other aged 80 or older. The paper's findings and limits, for the study overall: There was a strong correlation between observed TCR beta diversity and the percentage of naive T cells measured by flow cytometry. Estimates of total diversity based on one million sequenced T cells were considered lower bounds and underestimates. Bulk unsorted PBMC profiling prevented conclusive comparison of naive and antigen-experienced compartments. Compared with the aged group, the long-lived group had more naive CD4+ T cells, fewer expanded clones and increased TCR diversity, suggesting age selection. Because donor CMV infection status was unknown, age-related changes in expanded clonotypes were potentially confounded. As age increased, observed TCR beta diversity per million T cells dropped in a roughly linear way, and a significant reduction was already evident by age 40.

Preparation of the library involved 5' RACE. The data were produced on an Illumina HiSeq 2500. The second PCR ran for roughly 7 to 11 cycles and used a J-beta primer mix along with a sample-barcoded 5' primer. A unique molecular identifier was introduced onto each TCR beta cDNA molecule by a template-switch 5' adaptor carrying 12 random nucleotides. Each sample yielded at least 2.5 million CDR3-containing paired-end reads. The Mint cDNA synthesis kit, primed by a TRBC-specific oligonucleotide, was used to synthesize first-strand cDNA from all RNA. Following uracil-DNA glycosylase treatment, all cDNA underwent a first 18-cycle PCR with the universal primers M1SS and BC2_uni_R. On the authors' methods: For normalization, 1 million high-quality reads were randomly selected from each sample, with every read carrying a distinct molecular identifier. Reads with shared molecular identifiers were discarded instead of being binned into consensus sequences. MiTCR, run with a Q25 quality threshold and the strictest error-elimination algorithm, handled CDR3 identification, clonotype clustering and error correction. A nonparametric unseen species model using Euler transformation provided a lower-bound estimate of total TCR beta diversity. TCRdb's own reprocessing of the public reads used fastp at Q25 and MiXCR and kept productive beta chains. A single entry per CDR3 protein holds the most common genes and DNA from its merged rows. What appears here as the V and J calls and clone size reflects TCRdb's work, not the paper's. This sample lists around 780,000 distinct CDR3 sequences; around 25% were detected once. Of the sample, about 2.9% falls within the top ten clones.

The V and J ends are trimmed by 2 bases and 5 bases, leaving 7 bases between them. CDR1 and CDR2, looked up from the germline V gene, are MRHNA and SNTAGT. Its CDR3 holds 13 amino acids, cysteine through phenylalanine. Only the CDR3 part of the read is kept: 39 bases, read in frame from the first base. Donors were 35 to 40 systemically healthy Caucasian individuals from Russia aged roughly 6 to 90 years. Each donor gave ten milliliters of peripheral blood, drawn into EDTA-treated Vacutainer tubes. Ficoll-Paque density-gradient centrifugation was used to isolate PBMCs, with at least 7 million obtained per sample. Trizol reagent was used to extract total RNA from the PBMCs, yielding at least 6 micrograms per sample. For every donor, an aliquot of PBMCs went through flow cytometry to measure the percentages of naive CD45RAhigh/CD27high T cells. The sample holds one count of this clonotype. No cognate antigen has been identified for it. Per-base qualities were not stored, and no clone one base away is much larger.

This sample also belongs to another study, concerning T cells of mothers and their children. As the second paper documents: Nine systemically healthy Caucasian individuals, comprising three mothers and their six children, were included as donors. cDNA synthesis used all of the extracted RNA, with roughly 1.5 ug of RNA in each 15 ul reaction. In the second PCR, the M1S primer added sample barcodes and 2-4 random nucleotides. More than 8 million TCR beta CDR3 reads were obtained from each mother, and roughly 3 million reads were obtained from each child. In both related and unrelated pairs, thymic selection shapes the output of TCR recombination in a similar way, with inherited differences having only a minor effect. Related mother-child pairs always showed normalized repertoire overlap that was slightly higher than in unrelated mother-child pairs, though the difference was never significant. With a sensitivity of about 100 clones per million clonotypes, no persistent microchimeric T cell clones were detected. In the study, deep NGS was used to compare the TCR beta repertoires of mothers and children, and features distinguishing related mother-child pairs from unrelated individuals were sought. On average, the children were approximately 11 +/- 4 years old, while the mothers were about 40 +/- 4 years old. After adapter ligation with NEBNext reagents, the libraries were sequenced on Illumina HiSeq 2000 with 100+100 nt paired-end reads. Mother and child libraries were prepared a month apart and sequenced in separate runs to prevent cross-contamination. Each donor had between roughly 450,000 and 2,300,000 distinct TCR beta clonotypes identified. Naive TCR beta clonotypes were estimated from low-frequency clonotypes matched to each donor's FACS-determined naive share, without sorting.

The sequence links TRBV6-4 to TRBJ2-1; the D gene cannot be resolved reliably. This sequence originates from a boy aged 5 to 17 in good health. The sample comprised blood. This receptor carries the CDR3 CASSDGTNNEQFF. The DNA sequence is TGTGCCAGCAGTGACGGCACCAACAATGAGCAGTTCTTC.